The 17 T cell receptor beta chains reported below all come from one sample, sequenced in a study of human T cells and chemical hapten exposure. Time point in this sample: patch test 3, about 24 weeks after DPC sensitization. Treatment described: therapeutic diphenylcyclopropenone sensitization with weekly scalp DPC. Each CDR3 protein gets one entry after TCRdb re-called the RACE reads with MiXCR. The sample has about 200,000 distinct CDR3 sequences, around a quarter seen once. Sequencing was performed on whole blood, taken in connection with sensitization to the hapten diphenylcyclopropenone (DPC). These receptor sequences come from a woman between 40 and 50 years old with alopecia areata. Some clones in this sample may be carry-over from other donors' samples.

This clonotype has only a few counts. V and J are TRBV20-1 and TRBJ2-5, with 11 bases fitting TRBD2. This CDR3 comprises 16 residues. V was pared by 2 bases and J by 5 bases, with 10 bases of the junction left unmatched. CDR1 and CDR2 from the germline V gene are DFQATT and SNEGSKA (reference sequence). The CDR3, as DNA: TGCAGTGCTAGATCCTTCGTTAGCGGGAGGGTGGAGACCCAGTACTTC. Translating gives CSARSFVSGRVETQYF.

The chain employs TRBV6-6 and TRBJ2-7; D may be TRBD1 (5 bases). V lost 0 bases and J lost 2, with 14 bases in between. The CDR3 sequence is 16 residues long. The V gene's germline CDR1 is MNHNY and CDR2 SVGAGI (reference sequence). CDR3 sequence reads: CASSYSYGARTYEQYF. Written as DNA, the CDR3 is TGTGCCAGCAGTTACTCGTATGGGGCGCGGACCTACGAGCAGTACTTC.

This clonotype was counted only a few times. The chain joins TRBV24-1 to TRBJ2-7; D possibly matches TRBD1 or TRBD2 (5 bases each). The V gene's germline CDR1 is KGHDR and CDR2 SFDVKD. With 10 bases removed from V and 2 bases from J, the gap between germline ends came to 11 bases. This CDR3 is built from 12 residues. CDR3 nucleotide sequence: TGTGCCACAGGGGACGGGCCCTACGAGCAGTACTTC. Its translation: CATGDGPYEQYF.

The rearrangement uses TRBV7-9 and TRBJ2-3; perhaps TRBD1 as D (7 bases). V lost 4 bases and J 3 bases, leaving 20 bases between the germline ends. From germline, CDR1 is SEHNR and CDR2 FQNEAQ (reference sequence). This CDR3 has 17 amino acids. The CDR3 sequence is CASSSPPGGGGTDTQYF. The CDR3 bases are TGTGCCAGCAGCTCCCCTCCAGGGGGAGGTGGGACAGATACGCAGTATTTT.

The chain carries TRBV4-1 and TRBJ2-7; 11 bases align to TRBD2. After removal of 1 base from V and 7 bases from J, the junction contained 3 bases not matched to a gene. Germline CDR1 reads MGHRA; CDR2 reads YSYEKL. This CDR3 spans 14 amino acids. The CDR3 reads CASSQGLAGIEQYF. The CDR3 DNA sequence: TGCGCCAGCAGCCAAGGACTAGCGGGAATTGAGCAGTACTTC.

The chain carries TRBV9 and TRBJ2-3, with 8 bases aligning to TRBD2. Germline lookup yields CDR1 SGDLS and CDR2 YYNGEE. J gave up 0 bases and V 0 bases, and 0 bases lay outside the gene matches. CDR3 length: 15 amino acids. DNA of the CDR3: TGTGCCAGCAGCGTAGTAGCGGGGAGCACAGATACGCAGTATTTT. This codes for CASSVVAGSTDTQYF.

The gene calls are TRBV6-1 and TRBJ1-1; no clear D gene. V lost 3 bases to trimming and J lost 6 bases, with 14 bases between them. This CDR3 is built from 14 residues. Germline CDR1 MNHNS, CDR2 SASEGT. CDR3 residues: CASSEDPNGPEAFF. CDR3 sequence (DNA): TGTGCCAGCAGTGAGGACCCTAATGGGCCTGAAGCTTTCTTT.

This clonotype came up a few times. The chain uses TRBV28 and TRBJ2-2; TRBD2 aligns across 12 bases. Germline trimming cut 4 bases from V and 7 bases from J; bases unmatched to any gene: 7. This CDR3 has 16 amino acids. Per germline, CDR1 MDHEN and CDR2 SYDVKM. The CDR3 DNA follows: TGTGCCAGCAGTTCAGGACTAGCGGGAATAGGCGGGGAGCTGTTTTTT. Its protein is CASSSGLAGIGGELFF.

The chain carries TRBV6-5 and TRBJ2-7; possible D gene TRBD1, 6 bases. The CDR3 contains 13 residues. Trimming left V 4 bases short and J 3 bases short, with 10 bases between. CDR1 MNHEY and CDR2 SVGAGI come from the germline V gene. CDR3 protein: CASSSDSHYEQYF. The CDR3 region has the DNA TGTGCCAGCAGTTCGGACAGCCACTACGAGCAGTACTTC.

This clonotype came up a few times. The J gene is TRBJ2-2, the V gene TRBV20-1; either TRBD1 or TRBD2 may supply D (5 bases each). CDR1 and CDR2 (germline): DFQATT, SNEGSKA (reference sequence). CDR3 length: 12 residues. Trimming took 6 bases from V and 5 from J, leaving 10 bases between them. The CDR3 DNA reads as TGCAGTGCGATCTGGGGGACCGGGGAGCTGTTTTTT. Protein sequence: CSAIWGTGELFF.

This clonotype was recorded a few times. The rearrangement links TRBV7-3 to TRBJ2-5; TRBD1 matches at 9 bases. This CDR3 has 13 amino acids. Trimming at V came to 6 bases and at J to 5 bases, leaving 4 bases not matched to a gene. Germline loops: CDR1 SGHTA, CDR2 FQGTGA. CDR3 nucleotides: TGTGCCAGCAGTACAGGGGGCCACGAGACCCAGTACTTC. Amino acids: CASSTGGHETQYF.

This chain uses TRBV10-3 with TRBJ2-1, with 9 bases fitting TRBD1. Germline V CDR1 and CDR2: ENHRY, SYGVKD. Trimming removed 4 bases from V and 2 bases from J; junction bases left unmatched: 0. This CDR3 comprises 14 residues. For the CDR3, the DNA is TGTGCCATCAGTGGACAGGGGGCCTACAATGAGCAGTTCTTC. This translates into CAISGQGAYNEQFF.

This chain connects TRBV4-3 to TRBJ2-7; D gene ambiguous. CDR1 is LGHNA, CDR2 YSLEER, per germline. The CDR3 contains 14 residues. V lost 0 bases and J 4 bases, leaving 10 bases between the germline ends. CDR3 in DNA: TGCGCCAGCAGCCAAGACAGGTCAGGTTACGAGCAGTACTTC. Its translation is CASSQDRSGYEQYF.

The gene calls are TRBV7-9 and TRBJ2-7, with 7 bases that match TRBD1. Unmatched junction bases numbered 7, after V lost 2 bases and J lost 3 bases. CDR3 size: 15 residues. Germline CDR1 and CDR2: SEHNR and FQNEAQ (reference sequence). The CDR3 loop is CASSLFEGAGYEQYF. The CDR3 nucleotides are TGTGCCAGCAGCTTATTCGAGGGGGCCGGCTACGAGCAGTACTTC.

This clonotype was counted a few times. The chain's CDR3 is CSAEIAGGQETQYF. The DNA for the CDR3 is TGCAGTGCTGAGATAGCGGGAGGACAAGAGACCCAGTACTTC. The gene calls are TRBV20-1 and TRBJ2-5, with 10 bases matching TRBD2. Looked up from germline, CDR1 is DFQATT and CDR2 is SNEGSKA (reference sequence). CDR3 length: 14 amino acids. Germline trimming cut 5 bases from V and 2 bases from J; bases unmatched to any gene: 5.

This clonotype was recorded many times. This rearrangement joins TRBV3-1 to TRBJ1-2; no firm D call. V gave up 1 base and J gave up 7 bases, with 7 bases separating them. The CDR3 has 12 residues. CDR1 and CDR2 (germline): LGHDT, YNNKEL (reference sequence). For the CDR3, the DNA is TGTGCCAGCAGCCAAGTTTGGAGTGGCTACACCTTC. Protein sequence: CASSQVWSGYTF.

The chain is built from TRBV6-2 or TRBV6-3 and TRBJ2-1; 13 bases align to TRBD2. Trimming removed 6 bases from V and 10 bases from J; junction bases left unmatched: 18. The germline V gene has CDR1 MNHEY and CDR2 SVGEGT. The CDR3 covers 18 residues. The CDR3 coding sequence is TGTGCCAGCAGCCGCACGGGGCCCCGGACTAGCGGGAGCAAGGAGCAGTTCTTC. It codes for CASSRTGPRTSGSKEQFF.